This TCR beta chain was sequenced in a study of blood T cell repertoires in COVID-19. Study at large: Acute-phase and convalescent COVID-19 samples originated in the United States, Italy and Spain.

Patients at the Seattle site were enrolled during active infection and followed longitudinally. As handled by the study authors: Estimation of nucleated cell counts was performed using reference gene primer amplification. The repertoire was sequenced with immunoSEQ multiplex PCR; TCRdb's copy has only in-frame clones and lacks some. V and J calls and clone size are given by that table; D and trimming were obtained from the DNA. The data hold fewer than 400,000 clones, with 85% to 90% observed a single time. The CDR3 loop spans 15 amino acids. V shed 4 bases and J shed 5 bases, with 17 bases lying between them. CDR1 is LGHDT and CDR2 is YNNKEL in the germline V gene (reference sequence).

This clonotype was sampled from a woman between 25 and 40 years old with COVID-19, enrolled during active disease. The V call is TRBV3-1 (or the pseudogene TRBV3-2), the J call TRBJ1-1; TRBD1 might be the D (6 bases). The sequenced sample consisted of peripheral blood. CDR3 protein: CASSPRYRETTEAFF. CDR3 nucleotide sequence: TGTGCCAGCAGCCCCCGGTACAGGGAAACGACTGAAGCTTTCTTT.